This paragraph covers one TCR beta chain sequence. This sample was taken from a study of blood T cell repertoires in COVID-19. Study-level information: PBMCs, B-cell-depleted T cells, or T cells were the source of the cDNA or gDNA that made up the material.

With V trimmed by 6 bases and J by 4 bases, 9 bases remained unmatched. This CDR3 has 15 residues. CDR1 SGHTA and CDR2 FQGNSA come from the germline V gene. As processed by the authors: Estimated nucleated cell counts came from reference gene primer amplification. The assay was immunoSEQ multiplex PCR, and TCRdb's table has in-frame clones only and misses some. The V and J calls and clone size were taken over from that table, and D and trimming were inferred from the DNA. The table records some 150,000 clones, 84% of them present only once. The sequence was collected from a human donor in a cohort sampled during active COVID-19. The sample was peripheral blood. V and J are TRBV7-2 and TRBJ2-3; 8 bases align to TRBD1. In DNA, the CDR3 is TGTGCCAGCAGACAAGACAGGGGATCGGCAGATACGCAGTATTTT. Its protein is CASRQDRGSADTQYF.